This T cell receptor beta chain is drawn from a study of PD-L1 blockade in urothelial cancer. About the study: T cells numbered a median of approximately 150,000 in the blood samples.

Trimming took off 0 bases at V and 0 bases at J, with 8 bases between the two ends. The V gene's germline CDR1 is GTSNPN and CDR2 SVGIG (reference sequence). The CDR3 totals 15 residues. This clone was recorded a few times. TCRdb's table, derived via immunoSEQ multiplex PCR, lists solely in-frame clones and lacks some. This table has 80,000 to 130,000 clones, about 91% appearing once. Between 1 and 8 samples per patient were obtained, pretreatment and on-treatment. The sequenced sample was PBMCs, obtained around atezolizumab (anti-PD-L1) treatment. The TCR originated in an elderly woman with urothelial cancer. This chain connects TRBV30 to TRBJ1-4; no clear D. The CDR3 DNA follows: TGTGCCTGGAGTGTACGGAGACCAACTAATGAAAAACTGTTTTTT. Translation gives CAWSVRRPTNEKLFF.